This record covers a single TCR beta chain. The CDR3 is 15 residues long. Germline V gene lookup returns CDR1 SGDLS and CDR2 YYNGEE. V shed 0 bases and J shed 2 bases, with 9 bases lying between them. Vbeta (60) and Jbeta (13) primers were used in the PCR. Method: immunoSEQ multiplex PCR; TCRdb's copy keeps in-frame clones and lacks some. The sample lists 150,000 to 170,000 clones, 70% to 90% occurring once. These data are taken from a study of cytomegalovirus exposure and HLA in healthy donors. The TCR was taken from a woman aged 40 to 50 in good health and CMV-seropositive. The chain has TRBV9 and TRBJ2-1; tentatively, D is TRBD2 (6 bases). The specimen was PBMCs. The CDR3 loop reads CASSVGLGPYNEQFF. In DNA form, the CDR3 reads TGTGCCAGCAGCGTAGGACTAGGACCCTACAATGAGCAGTTCTTC.